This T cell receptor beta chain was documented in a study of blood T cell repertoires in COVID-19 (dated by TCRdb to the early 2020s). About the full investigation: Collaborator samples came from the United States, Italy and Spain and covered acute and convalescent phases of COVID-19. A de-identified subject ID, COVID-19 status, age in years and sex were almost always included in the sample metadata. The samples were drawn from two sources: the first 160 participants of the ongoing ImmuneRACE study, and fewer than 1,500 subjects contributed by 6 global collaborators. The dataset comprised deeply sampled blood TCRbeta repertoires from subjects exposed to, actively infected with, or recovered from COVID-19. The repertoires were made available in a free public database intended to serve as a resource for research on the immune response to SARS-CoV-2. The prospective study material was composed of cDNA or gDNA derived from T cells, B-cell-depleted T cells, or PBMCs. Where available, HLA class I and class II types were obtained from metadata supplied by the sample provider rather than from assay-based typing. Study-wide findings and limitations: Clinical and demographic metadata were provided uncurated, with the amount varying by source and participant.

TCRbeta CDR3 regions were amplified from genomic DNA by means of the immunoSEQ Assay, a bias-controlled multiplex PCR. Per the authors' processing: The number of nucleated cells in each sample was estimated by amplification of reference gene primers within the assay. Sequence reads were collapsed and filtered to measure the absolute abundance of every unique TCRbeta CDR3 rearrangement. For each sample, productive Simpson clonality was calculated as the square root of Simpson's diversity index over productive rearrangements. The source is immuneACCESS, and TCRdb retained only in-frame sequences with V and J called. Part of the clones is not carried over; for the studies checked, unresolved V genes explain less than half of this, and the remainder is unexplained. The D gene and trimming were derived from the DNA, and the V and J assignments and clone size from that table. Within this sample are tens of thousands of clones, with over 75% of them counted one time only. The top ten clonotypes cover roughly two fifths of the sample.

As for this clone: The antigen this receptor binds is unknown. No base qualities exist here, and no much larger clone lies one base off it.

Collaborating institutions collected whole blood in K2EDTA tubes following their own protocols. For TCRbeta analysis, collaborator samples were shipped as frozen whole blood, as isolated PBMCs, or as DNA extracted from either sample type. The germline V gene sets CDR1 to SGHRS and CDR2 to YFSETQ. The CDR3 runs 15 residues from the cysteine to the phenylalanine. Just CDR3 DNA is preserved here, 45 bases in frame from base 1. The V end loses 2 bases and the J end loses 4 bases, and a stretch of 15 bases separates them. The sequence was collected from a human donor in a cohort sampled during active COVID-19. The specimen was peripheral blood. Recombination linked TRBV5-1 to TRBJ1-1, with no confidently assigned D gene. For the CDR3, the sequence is CASSFRRPSGTEAFF. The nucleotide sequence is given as TGCGCCAGCAGCTTTCGGCGGCCATCGGGCACTGAAGCTTTCTTT.